The 22 T cell receptor beta chains in this list originate from one sample, sequenced in a study of human T cells and chemical hapten exposure. TCRdb recomputed calls from the RACE reads with MiXCR, one row per CDR3 protein. The repertoire holds more than 250,000 distinct CDR3 sequences, about 7.7% seen once, with about 1.2% in the top ten. Time point: pre-sensitization, week 0. Stated treatment: therapeutic diphenylcyclopropenone sensitization with weekly scalp DPC. This specimen was whole blood, taken in connection with sensitization to the hapten diphenylcyclopropenone (DPC). The source of these receptors is a man aged 18 to 35 with alopecia areata. Some clones in this sample may be carry-over from other donors' samples.

This clonotype came up a few times. This chain joins TRBV10-3 and TRBJ1-1; 10 positions agree with TRBD1. The CDR3 runs 14 residues. The germline V gene encodes CDR1 ENHRY and CDR2 SYGVKD. Trimming took 5 bases from V and 3 from J; bases not matched to a gene: 3. Here the CDR3 DNA reads TGTGCCATCAGTTTTGGACAGGGGGACACTGAAGCTTTCTTT. Its protein product is CAISFGQGDTEAFF.

This chain links TRBV28 with TRBJ1-3; no clear D gene. CDR1 is MDHEN and CDR2 is SYDVKM in the germline V gene. The CDR3 extends over 16 amino acids. Trimming pared 5 bases from V and 0 bases from J, leaving 14 bases between. The CDR3 region has the DNA TGTGCCAGCAGTCGCCGGAACTACTACTCTGGAAACACCATATATTTT. Amino acid sequence: CASSRRNYYSGNTIYF.

The chain links TRBV7-9 to TRBJ1-1; no firm D call. Germline V gene lookup returns CDR1 SEHNR and CDR2 FQNEAQ (reference sequence). V lost 3 bases and J lost 5, with 13 bases in between. The CDR3 is 14 amino acids. The CDR3 nucleotides read TGTGCCAGCAGCTTCGAGCATAAACTTACTGAAGCTTTCTTT. Its translation: CASSFEHKLTEAFF.

This clonotype was counted a few times. Written as DNA, the CDR3 is TGTGCCAGCAGCTATGGGGTCCGACAGGGAGCTTTCTTT. This sequence encodes CASSYGVRQGAFF. V and J are TRBV7-9 and TRBJ1-1, with 7 bases aligning to TRBD1. The length of the CDR3 is 13 residues. The junction had 9 bases not matched to a gene; V was cut back by 4 bases and J by 10 bases. CDR1 is SEHNR, CDR2 FQNEAQ, per germline (reference sequence).

This clonotype was detected a few times. The rearrangement links TRBV12-3 or TRBV12-4 to TRBJ2-1; 11 bases are shared with TRBD2. The CDR3 totals 15 residues. V shed 6 bases and J 6 bases; nucleotides not matched to a gene: 7. DNA of the CDR3: TGTGCCAGCAGGAATAGCGGGGGGGCCCTCAATGAGCAGTTCTTC. It translates to CASRNSGGALNEQFF.

The rearrangement links TRBV29-1 to TRBJ2-3; 7 bases match TRBD1. This CDR3 region has 12 residues. The V segment lost 7 bases and the J segment 4 bases; nucleotides outside the gene matches: 5. The germline gives CDR1 SQVTM, CDR2 ANQGSEA. CDR3 in amino acids: CSAGQAPDTQYF. The CDR3 nucleotides are TGCAGCGCTGGACAGGCCCCAGATACGCAGTATTTT.

In this sample, this clonotype turned up many times. V usage is TRBV11-2 and J usage is TRBJ2-3, with 10 bases aligning to TRBD2. The CDR3 totals 17 residues. CDR1 SGHAT and CDR2 FQNNGV come from the germline V gene. Trimming at V came to 0 bases and at J to 4 bases, leaving 7 bases not matched to a gene. The CDR3 sequence: CASSLDLAGDVSDTQYF. CDR3 nucleotides: TGTGCCAGCAGCTTAGATCTAGCGGGGGACGTGTCAGATACGCAGTATTTT. Variable domain in full (rest from reference TRBV11-2 and TRBJ2-3): EAGVAQSPRYKIIEKRQSVAFWCNPISGHATLYWYQQILGQGPKLLIQFQNNGVVDDSQLPKDRFSAERLKGVDSTLKIQPAKLEDSAVYLCASSLDLAGDVSDTQYFGPGTRLTVL.

This clonotype has more than one count but fewer than ten. This sequence joins TRBV29-1 and TRBJ1-2; the match to TRBD1 covers 8 bases. The CDR3 length is 14 residues. J was trimmed by 4 bases and V by 5 bases; bases with no gene match: 9. Germline values: CDR1 SQVTM, CDR2 ANQGSEA. The CDR3 nucleotides read TGCAGCGTTCCTAAAGGACAGGGAGGCTATGGCTACACCTTC. Amino acid sequence: CSVPKGQGGYGYTF.

This clonotype was picked up a small number of times. This chain joins TRBV20-1 and TRBJ2-7; 8 bases match TRBD1. Germline-derived CDR1 and CDR2 are DFQATT and SNEGSKA (reference sequence). J lost 3 bases, V lost 3 bases, and 10 bases had no gene match. The CDR3 covers 15 residues. CDR3 loop: CSASGGRGRVYEQYV. The CDR3 DNA is TGCAGTGCTAGCGGGGGCAGGGGGCGCGTCTACGAGCAGTACGTC.

In its sample, this clonotype was seen a few times. The genes are TRBV4-2 and TRBJ2-2; the D gene is possibly TRBD1 (6 bases). This CDR3 spans 15 amino acids. Trimming stripped 1 base from V and 3 bases from J, with 9 bases between. Germline V gene lookup returns CDR1 LGHNA and CDR2 YNFKEQ. CDR3 amino acids: CASSQGNRDTGELFF. CDR3 bases: TGTGCCAGCAGCCAAGGGAACAGGGACACCGGGGAGCTGTTTTTT.

This clonotype was recorded many times. The chain links TRBV6-2 or TRBV6-3 to TRBJ2-1, with D unclear. V was cut by 6 bases and J by 6 bases, with 6 bases left in between. This CDR3 contains 11 residues. Germline CDR1 is MNHEY and CDR2 is SVGEGT. This chain's CDR3 is CASRDPNEQFF. CDR3 in DNA: TGTGCCAGCAGGGACCCCAATGAGCAGTTCTTC.

This CDR3 is CASSYARTDGYGYTF. The DNA for the CDR3 is TGTGCCAGCAGTTACGCCAGAACCGACGGCTATGGCTACACCTTC. The chain links TRBV6-6 to TRBJ1-2; D unresolved. Germline V gene sequence: CDR1 MNHNY, CDR2 SVGAGI (reference sequence). This CDR3 has 15 residues. Trimming shortened V by 2 bases and J by 4 bases, and 14 bases separated the two germline ends.

The chain is built from TRBV28 and TRBJ2-6; D gene unclear. Deletions cut 6 bases from V and 2 bases from J, with 11 bases between. CDR3 length: 15 amino acids. CDR1 and CDR2 from the germline V gene are MDHEN and SYDVKM. The CDR3 reads CASRHHSPGANVLTF. In DNA, the CDR3 is TGTGCCAGCAGACACCACAGCCCTGGGGCCAACGTCCTGACTTTC.

This clonotype occurred a few times. The chain uses TRBV11-2 and TRBJ2-3; 15 bases align to TRBD2. After removal of 5 bases from V and 2 bases from J, the junction contained 5 bases not matched to a gene. Per germline, CDR1 SGHAT and CDR2 FQNNGV. The CDR3 is 17 amino acids. CDR3 protein: CASSPRTSGGATDTQYF. The CDR3 DNA reads TGTGCCAGCAGCCCAAGGACTAGCGGGGGGGCCACAGATACGCAGTATTTT.

This chain connects TRBV27 to TRBJ2-3; TRBD2 matches 8 bases. The germline V gene has CDR1 MNHEY and CDR2 SMNVEV (reference sequence). The CDR3 is 16 residues long. V dropped 3 bases and J dropped 6; count of bases not matched to a gene: 11. This chain's CDR3 is CASSFHGGAPLDTQYF. In DNA form, the CDR3 reads TGTGCCAGCAGTTTCCACGGGGGGGCACCCCTGGATACGCAGTATTTT.

This clonotype was seen more than once but under ten times. V and J are TRBV12-5 and TRBJ2-3; no definite D call. The CDR3 is made up of 16 amino acids. Trimming took off 0 bases at V and 2 bases at J, with 12 bases between the two ends. Germline lookup yields CDR1 LGHNT and CDR2 FRNRAP. This CDR3 is CASGLVLSSDTDTQYF. For the CDR3, the DNA is TGTGCTAGTGGTTTGGTACTTAGTTCCGACACAGATACGCAGTATTTT. Drawing the rest from reference TRBV12-5 and TRBJ2-3, the complete variable domain is DARVTQTPRHKVTEMGQEVTMRCQPILGHNTVFWYRQTMMQGLELLAYFRNRAPLDDSGMPKDRFSAEMPDATLATLKIQPSEPRDSAVYFCASGLVLSSDTDTQYFGPGTRLTVL.

The table lists this clonotype with many counts. The chain links TRBV6-2 or TRBV6-3 to TRBJ2-7; D remains ambiguous. Germline-derived CDR1 and CDR2 are MNHEY and SVGEGT. The CDR3 has 11 residues. V was cut by 6 bases and J by 3 bases, with 6 bases left in between. CDR3 protein: CASRNDYEQYV. The CDR3 DNA reads TGTGCCAGCAGGAACGACTACGAGCAGTACGTC.

The chain couples TRBV29-1 to TRBJ1-1, with D uncertain. The CDR3 is made up of 13 amino acids. CDR1 and CDR2 (germline): SQVTM, ANQGSEA. Trimming removed 6 bases from V and 5 bases from J, with 16 bases in between. The CDR3 region is CSVAGILGTEAFF. In DNA, the CDR3 is TGCAGCGTCGCGGGGATCTTAGGGACTGAAGCTTTCTTT.

There are a few counts of this clonotype. The V and J genes are TRBV13 and TRBJ2-7, with 16 bases aligning to TRBD2. The length of the CDR3 is 17 residues. The V segment lost 5 bases and the J segment 3 bases; nucleotides outside the gene matches: 7. CDR1 and CDR2 (germline): PRHDT, FYEKMQ (reference sequence). Written as DNA, the CDR3 is TGTGCCAGCAGCGCCGGGACTAGCGGGGGGGCACTCTACGAGCAGTACGTC. This encodes CASSAGTSGGALYEQYV.

The table lists this clonotype with a few counts. This rearrangement joins TRBV6-5 to TRBJ2-7; D is perhaps TRBD1 (6 bases). This CDR3 has 15 residues. Between the trimmed V and J ends, which lost 2 bases and 0 bases, there was a span of 11 bases. From germline, CDR1 is MNHEY and CDR2 SVGAGI. The CDR3, as DNA: TGTGCCAGCAGTTACCTGGACAGATACTCCTACGAGCAGTACTTC. It is translated as CASSYLDRYSYEQYF.

This clonotype was counted between two and nine times. The V and J genes are TRBV7-9 and TRBJ1-4; D uncertain. Germline CDR1 SEHNR, CDR2 FQNEAQ (reference sequence). Trimming took off 1 base at V and 6 bases at J, with 12 bases between the two ends. The CDR3 is made up of 15 amino acids. CDR3 region: CASSLGSGNHEKLFF. The CDR3, as DNA: TGTGCCAGCAGCTTAGGGTCCGGGAATCATGAAAAACTGTTTTTT.

The chain employs TRBV3-1 and TRBJ2-5; possibly TRBD1 or TRBD2 for D (5 bases each). CDR3 length: 15 amino acids. Per germline, CDR1 LGHDT and CDR2 YNNKEL (reference sequence). Trimming shortened V by 0 bases and J by 5 bases, and 13 bases separated the two germline ends. The CDR3 loop is CASSQDFGAAETQYF. The CDR3 bases are TGTGCCAGCAGCCAAGATTTCGGGGCAGCGGAGACCCAGTACTTC.